The present T cell receptor beta chain was sequenced within a study of low-dose radiotherapy and immunotherapy resistance in tumors. Whole-study context: Fractions of 0.5 Gy went to Cohort 1 every 2 weeks, totaling 6.5 Gy. Ipilimumab 1 mg/kg every six weeks, together with nivolumab 240 mg every two weeks, was given intravenously to patients. The study administered intravenous cyclophosphamide at 200 mg/m2 every two weeks, one day ahead of radiation and immunotherapy.

Primers targeting TRAV and TRBV primed first-strand cDNA, covering alpha and beta chains. The authors amplified TCRs for about 20 PCR cycles with a constant-region primer and a V-primer adapter. In vitro transcription was used to amplify the isolated mRNA. A single record per CDR3 protein comes from TCRdb applying MiXCR to the reads. The sample holds about 84,000 distinct CDR3 sequences; 15% to 20% are singletons and the top ten take roughly 1.5%. V was pared by 4 bases and J by 3 bases, with 13 bases of the junction left unmatched. The CDR3 is 17 amino acids. Germline V gene data show CDR1 as SGHRS and CDR2 as YFSETQ. The sample's time point: after trial treatment. The treatment: LDRT plus nivolumab, ipilimumab, low-dose cyclophosphamide and aspirin (RACIN trial). This clonotype was found many times.

Sequenced material: PBMCs, taken after low-dose radiotherapy plus immunotherapy. The rearrangement joins TRBV5-1 to TRBJ2-3, with TRBD2 matching over 8 bases. This TCR was recovered from a male donor with prostate cancer. The CDR3 region is CASSPILGLAETDTQYF. CDR3 nucleotide sequence: TGCGCCAGCAGCCCAATCCTTGGACTAGCAGAGACAGATACGCAGTATTTT.